This entry lists 30 T cell receptor beta chains sequenced from one sample in a study of shared T cell receptors in the human thymus (dated by TCRdb to the early 2020s). Libraries were built with the immunoSEQ multiplex PCR assay. The source is immuneACCESS, and TCRdb retained only in-frame sequences with V and J called. Part of the clones is not carried over; for the studies checked, unresolved V genes explain less than half of this, and the remainder is unexplained. The sample includes 700,000 to 750,000 clones, with approximately 83% observed a single time. Over 0.008% of the sample rests with the top ten. A further study also used this sample, focusing on human thymus T cells.

Sample: thymocytes. Receptor source: a girl less than two years old with a congenital heart defect. Donor details come from another sample of the same person, matched by shared clones.

V usage is TRBV13 and J usage is TRBJ2-1, with D possibly matching TRBD1 (7 bases). V lost 2 bases to trimming and J lost 4 bases, with 27 bases between them. This CDR3 contains 20 residues. The germline V gene has CDR1 PRHDT and CDR2 FYEKMQ (reference sequence). CDR3 in DNA: TGTGCCAGCAGCTTATGGGGGGTCCCGACAGGGCAAATTCCTTACAATGAGCAGTTCTTC. This encodes CASSLWGVPTGQIPYNEQFF.

This clone occurred once. The J gene is TRBJ1-1, the V gene TRBV29-1; D perhaps matches TRBD1 (6 bases). V shed 7 bases and J shed 5 bases, with 20 bases lying between them. Germline V gene lookup returns CDR1 SQVTM and CDR2 ANQGSEA. This CDR3 comprises 14 residues. The DNA for the CDR3 is TGCAGCGCCGAAAAGGGGGATTGGGGGACTGAAGCTTTCTTT. It specifies CSAEKGDWGTEAFF.

The table lists this clone with a few counts. V usage is TRBV6-6 and J usage is TRBJ1-1; no firm D call. The CDR3 is made up of 12 amino acids. The V gene lost 6 bases and the J gene lost 1 base, with 6 bases spanning the gap. CDR1 and CDR2 (germline): MNHNY, SVGAGI (reference sequence). CDR3 DNA: TGTGCCAGCAGGGCAGGGAACACTGAAGCTTTCTTT. Translation gives CASRAGNTEAFF.

The V call is TRBV27, the J call TRBJ1-2; 9 bases fit TRBD1. The CDR3 runs to 17 residues. The germline CDR1 and CDR2 sequences are MNHEY and SMNVEV (reference sequence). Trimming cost V 8 bases and J 1 base; bases outside gene matches: 14. The CDR3 DNA reads TGTGCCAGCGCTCATAAAAGAGGGACAGGGTTTAACTATGGCTACACCTTC. Translation: CASAHKRGTGFNYGYTF.

The CDR3 loop is CASSDQPLWRGGRHEQYF. The CDR3 DNA is TGTGCCAGCAGTGACCAACCTCTCTGGCGGGGGGGCCGGCACGAGCAGTACTTC. The chain combines TRBV2 with TRBJ2-7; 9 positions agree with TRBD2. The J segment lost 5 bases and the V segment lost 3 bases, leaving 17 bases of the junction unmatched. CDR1 is SNHLY, CDR2 FYNNEI, per germline. The CDR3 has 18 amino acids.

The chain employs TRBV27 and TRBJ2-1; 11 nucleotides align to TRBD2. V lost 7 bases, J lost 7 bases, and 21 bases stayed unmatched. The germline gives CDR1 MNHEY, CDR2 SMNVEV (reference sequence). The CDR3 contains 19 residues. CDR3 nucleotide sequence: TGTGCCAGCACAGTTCTTACCCTTAGCGGGGGGGGAGGGTTGAATGAGCAGTTCTTC. Amino acid sequence: CASTVLTLSGGGGLNEQFF.

This clone was counted a single time. V and J are TRBV30 and TRBJ2-7; TRBD1 matches at 9 bases. Germline CDR1 reads GTSNPN; CDR2 reads SVGIG (reference sequence). The ends lost 0 bases at V and 6 bases at J; junction bases unmatched: 9. The CDR3 is 15 residues long. The CDR3 region is CAWSVGIQGASEQYF. CDR3 DNA: TGTGCCTGGAGTGTAGGCATACAGGGGGCCTCCGAGCAGTACTTC.

The gene calls are TRBV14 and TRBJ1-1, with 8 bases identical to TRBD1. The V segment lost 4 bases and the J segment 11 bases; nucleotides outside the gene matches: 12. CDR3 length: 14 residues. Germline V lookup: CDR1 SGHDN, CDR2 FVKESK. The CDR3 bases are TGTGCCAGCAGCCTCACGATCGAGACAGGGGTGGCTTTCTTT. It is translated as CASSLTIETGVAFF.

The V gene is TRBV6-1, the J gene TRBJ1-4; D unresolved. This CDR3 has 19 residues. The germline gives CDR1 MNHNS, CDR2 SASEGT. Trimming pared 2 bases from V and 0 bases from J, leaving 19 bases between. The CDR3: CASSESTKVTDATNEKLFF. The DNA for the CDR3 is TGTGCCAGCAGTGAATCGACAAAAGTTACCGATGCAACTAATGAAAAACTGTTTTTT.

The V gene is TRBV11-2, the J gene TRBJ1-1; TRBD1 is a possible D gene (5 bases). Per the germline V gene, CDR1 is SGHAT and CDR2 is FQNNGV. The CDR3 spans 15 residues. Trimming cost V 3 bases and J 5 bases, with 16 bases left between them. The CDR3 loop reads CASSFRTSGGTEAFF. CDR3 nucleotides: TGTGCCAGCAGCTTCCGAACGTCGGGGGGGACTGAAGCTTTCTTT.

This rearrangement joins TRBV28 to TRBJ2-3, with a tentative D call TRBD1 (5 bases). The CDR3 covers 13 residues. Deletions cut 3 bases from V and 8 bases from J, with 12 bases between. Looked up from germline, CDR1 is MDHEN and CDR2 is SYDVKM. DNA for the CDR3: TGTGCCAGCAGTTTCCGGCCAGGGCGTACGCAGTATTTT. This translates into CASSFRPGRTQYF.

The chain carries TRBV28 and TRBJ1-5; 12 bases map to TRBD1. There are 16 residues in the CDR3. J gave up 7 bases and V 6 bases, and 10 bases lay outside the gene matches. Germline V gives CDR1 MDHEN, CDR2 SYDVKM. The DNA for the CDR3 is TGTGCCAGCAGCAATACGTCCGGGACAGGGGGCCAGCCCCAGCATTTT. As protein: CASSNTSGTGGQPQHF.

The chain has TRBV11-2 and TRBJ2-1; 12 bases match TRBD2. This CDR3 spans 18 amino acids. Germline CDR1 SGHAT, CDR2 FQNNGV. The V and J ends lost 4 bases and 8 bases, in that order; junction bases with no gene match: 15. The CDR3 reads CASSYRTSGAQQRDEQFF. The CDR3 DNA reads as TGTGCCAGCAGCTACCGGACTAGCGGGGCCCAACAACGGGATGAGCAGTTCTTC. The variable domain in full, completed from reference TRBV11-2 and TRBJ2-1, reads EAGVAQSPRYKIIEKRQSVAFWCNPISGHATLYWYQQILGQGPKLLIQFQNNGVVDDSQLPKDRFSAERLKGVDSTLKIQPAKLEDSAVYLCASSYRTSGAQQRDEQFFGPGTRLTVL.

V is TRBV4-3 and J is TRBJ2-7, with unresolved D. The CDR3 is 15 residues long. Germline lookup yields CDR1 LGHNA and CDR2 YSLEER. Deletions cut 1 base from V and 2 bases from J, with 12 bases between. The CDR3 sequence: CASSQVFHRAYEQYF. In DNA, the CDR3 is TGCGCCAGCAGCCAAGTTTTCCACCGAGCCTACGAGCAGTACTTC.

The V call is TRBV18, the J call TRBJ2-2, with 8 positions matching TRBD1. CDR1 is KGHSH, CDR2 LQKENI, per germline. The V and J ends lost 4 bases and 3 bases, in that order; junction bases with no gene match: 13. The CDR3 is 18 amino acids. CDR3 in amino acids: CASSLSRTDRADTGELFF. The CDR3 nucleotides read TGTGCCAGCTCACTTTCCAGAACGGACAGGGCCGACACCGGGGAGCTGTTTTTT.

The chain employs TRBV5-1 and TRBJ2-7; D might be TRBD2 (6 bases). The V end lost 1 base, the J end lost 6 bases, and 26 bases lay between the germline ends. CDR1 SGHRS and CDR2 YFSETQ come from the germline V gene. The CDR3 covers 18 residues. CDR3 sequence (DNA): TGCGCCAGCAGCTTGTCTCCCGAACCGGGACCCCCGGAGGGCGAGCAGTACTTC. Translating gives CASSLSPEPGPPEGEQYF.

The CDR3 coding sequence is TGTGCCAGCAGTTCCACATCCTATGGCTACACCTTC. Residues: CASSSTSYGYTF. The V gene is TRBV7-9, the J gene TRBJ1-2, with D hard to call. The CDR3 contains 12 residues. V was pared by 6 bases and J by 4 bases, with 9 bases between. CDR1 and CDR2 (germline): SEHNR, FQNEAQ (reference sequence).

This chain joins TRBV29-1 and TRBJ2-3; D may be TRBD1 (5 bases). The CDR3 sequence is 17 residues long. The V gene's germline CDR1 is SQVTM and CDR2 ANQGSEA. V was pared by 3 bases and J by 0 bases, with 19 bases between. CDR3 nucleotide sequence: TGCAGCGTTGAGCATCTGCTAGGGGCGGCCAGCACAGATACGCAGTATTTT. This encodes CSVEHLLGAASTDTQYF.

This clone appeared a single time. J is TRBJ2-7 and V is TRBV7-6, with TRBD1 matching 8 bases. Germline V lookup: CDR1 SGHVS, CDR2 FNYEAQ. The junction had 11 bases not matched to a gene; V was cut back by 5 bases and J by 2 bases. The CDR3 sequence is 16 residues long. The CDR3 nucleotides read TGTGCCAGCAGCCGCGAAGCAGGGGGCCTCACCTACGAGCAGTACTTC. Amino acids: CASSREAGGLTYEQYF. Using reference TRBV7-6 and TRBJ2-7 for the parts outside the CDR3, the full variable domain is GAGVSQSPRYKVTKRGQDVALRCDPISGHVSLYWYRQALGQGPEFLTYFNYEAQQDKSGLPNDRFSAERPEGSISTLTIQRTEQRDSAMYRCASSREAGGLTYEQYFGPGTRLTVT.

The rearrangement links TRBV13 to TRBJ1-5; 7 nucleotides agree with TRBD1. The CDR3 runs to 16 residues. V lost 3 bases, J lost 0 bases, and 5 bases stayed unmatched. Germline CDR1 is PRHDT and CDR2 is FYEKMQ (reference sequence). CDR3 sequence: CASSLRDSYSNQPQHF. The DNA for the CDR3 is TGTGCCAGCAGCTTGAGGGACAGTTATAGCAATCAGCCCCAGCATTTT.

This chain links TRBV2 with TRBJ1-5; TRBD1 agrees at 7 bases. Trimming at V came to 6 bases and at J to 5 bases, leaving 7 bases not matched to a gene. The CDR3 is 14 amino acids. Germline V CDR1 and CDR2: SNHLY, FYNNEI. CDR3 in DNA: TGTGCCAGCAGGGTACGGGACAGCTATCAGCCCCAGCATTTT. It specifies CASRVRDSYQPQHF.

A word on this clone: A read error may produce the germline difference seen at one junction end. The V and J genes are TRBV7-7 and TRBJ2-5; 8 nucleotides line up with TRBD2. This CDR3 is 17 amino acids long. The germline CDR1 and CDR2 sequences are SSHAT and FNYEAQ (reference sequence). The CDR3 DNA sequence: TGTGCTAGCAGCTTAGGGGGAGCGGGGGCCTTCCAAGAGACCCAGTACTTC. This translates into CASSLGGAGAFQETQYF.

In nucleotides, the CDR3 is TGTGCCAGCAGCCCCGACAGGGGCTATGGCTACACCTTC. Protein sequence: CASSPDRGYGYTF. The chain uses TRBV5-6 and TRBJ1-2, with 8 nucleotides matching TRBD1. After removal of 4 bases from V and 4 bases from J, the junction contained 3 bases not matched to a gene. Germline assignment: CDR1 SGHDT and CDR2 YYEEEE. The CDR3 consists of 13 residues.

Only one count was recorded for this clone. V gene TRBV19 combines with J gene TRBJ1-1; a weak D match, TRBD1 (5 bases). Per the germline V gene, CDR1 is LNHDA and CDR2 is SQIVND (reference sequence). The CDR3 is 15 residues long. The ends were cut back, 4 bases at V and 6 bases at J, with 18 bases in the middle. The CDR3 spells CASSTGLWGIPEAFF. DNA of the CDR3: TGTGCCAGTAGTACGGGACTTTGGGGTATCCCTGAAGCTTTCTTT.

The chain joins TRBV13 to TRBJ2-7; 7 bases are shared with TRBD1. This CDR3 is built from 14 residues. Germline CDR1 is PRHDT and CDR2 is FYEKMQ (reference sequence). J was trimmed by 1 base and V by 3 bases; bases with no gene match: 3. For the CDR3, the DNA is TGTGCCAGCAGCTTTAAGACAGGGTCCTACGAGCAGTACTTC. It encodes CASSFKTGSYEQYF.

This chain uses TRBV14 with TRBJ2-7; no clear D. The CDR3 sequence is 16 residues long. Between the trimmed V and J ends, which lost 0 bases and 0 bases, there was a span of 12 bases. In germline, CDR1 is SGHDN, CDR2 FVKESK. The DNA of the CDR3 is TGTGCCAGCAGCCAAGATGGTACAGTCGCCTCCTACGAGCAGTACTTC. Its protein is CASSQDGTVASYEQYF.

The chain joins TRBV28 to TRBJ1-5; the D gene is possibly TRBD1 (5 bases). The V gene's germline CDR1 is MDHEN and CDR2 SYDVKM. The CDR3 contains 16 residues. V gave up 5 bases and J gave up 5 bases, with 19 bases separating them. CDR3 coding DNA: TGTGCCAGCAGTCTGGGGTACCGACAGACCTATCAGCCCCAGCATTTT. It is translated as CASSLGYRQTYQPQHF.

The chain recombines TRBV19 with TRBJ1-2; D ambiguous. Trimming removed 8 bases at V and 0 bases at J, with 16 bases between. From germline, CDR1 is LNHDA and CDR2 SQIVND (reference sequence). This CDR3 region has 15 residues. CDR3 nucleotides: TGTGCCAGTTGGAGTAGGCTAAAAGCTAACTATGGCTACACCTTC. This encodes CASWSRLKANYGYTF.

The genes are TRBV5-1 and TRBJ1-3; 8 bases agree with TRBD1. The trim removed 4 bases at V and 6 bases at J, leaving 9 bases unmatched. The CDR3 contains 15 residues. CDR1 and CDR2 (germline): SGHRS, YFSETQ. CDR3 amino acids: CASSNWTGTENTIYF. The CDR3 DNA reads as TGCGCCAGCAGCAACTGGACAGGGACAGAAAACACCATATATTTT.

The CDR3 coding sequence is TGCAGTGCTGTAGAAGCTTTCTTT. It yields the protein CSAVEAFF. V and J are TRBV20-1 and TRBJ1-1; D call uncertain. V gave up 5 bases and J gave up 8 bases, with 3 bases separating them. This CDR3 contains 8 residues. Germline CDR1 and CDR2: DFQATT and SNEGSKA (reference sequence).